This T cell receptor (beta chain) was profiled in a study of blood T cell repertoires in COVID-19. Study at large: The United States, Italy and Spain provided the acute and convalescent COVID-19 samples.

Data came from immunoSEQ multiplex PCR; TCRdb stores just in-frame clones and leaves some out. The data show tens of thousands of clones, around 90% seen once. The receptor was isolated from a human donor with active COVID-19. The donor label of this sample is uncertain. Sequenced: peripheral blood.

CDR3 in amino acids: CASSSATRDRRYEQYF. CDR3 bases: TGTGCCAGCAGCTCGGCGACCCGGGACAGGCGTTACGAGCAGTACTTC. V gene TRBV5-6 combines with J gene TRBJ2-7, with 8 bases fitting TRBD1. V lost 3 bases and J lost 4; bases outside the gene matches: 12. The CDR3 has 16 amino acids. The V gene's germline CDR1 is SGHDT and CDR2 YYEEEE.